This T cell receptor (beta chain) was profiled in a study of siplizumab effects on memory and regulatory T cells (dated by TCRdb to between 2019 and 2020). At the level of the whole study: The study examined how the anti-CD2 antibody siplizumab affects alloreactive T-cell subsets in allogeneic mixed lymphocyte reactions built from human PBMCs. General study outcomes and caveats: Siplizumab significantly reduced the cumulative frequency of alloreactive sequences traceable to unstimulated CD4+ memory T cells. A naive or memory phenotype could not be assigned to roughly 75-96% of proliferating CD4+ or CD8+ clones. Of the alloreactive CD4+ clones that could be mapped, the Treg-derived share averaged approximately 67% with siplizumab compared with approximately 30% in control reactions. Because sequences at frequencies below about 10^-5 were poorly captured, only a minor fraction of alloreactive clones could be mapped back to unstimulated subsets. The suppressive function of proliferating Tregs from siplizumab cultures was not functionally confirmed. Unstimulated naive T cells appeared more diverse than memory T cells, and naive cells seemed to contribute substantially to the alloresponse.

TCRbeta CDR3 sequencing was performed on sorted unstimulated T cells and on proliferating T cells recovered from mixed lymphocyte reactions. Fresh whole blood from ten HLA-typed healthy donors was used as the source from which PBMCs were isolated. To map where alloreactive clones came from, CD4+ regulatory T cells in the unstimulated state were FACS-sorted. Remarks on this clone: Its cognate antigen has yet to be identified. Nothing much larger sits one base from this clone, and base qualities are not available.

From a lookup of the germline V gene, CDR1 and CDR2 are SGHRS and YFSETQ. From its cysteine to its phenylalanine, the CDR3 spans 17 amino acids. The DNA shown is the 51-base CDR3, in frame from base 1. Relative to germline, V is 3 bases shorter and J is 10 bases shorter, with 26 bases between their ends. Libraries were constructed by the immunoSEQ multiplex PCR assay. Around 94,000 TCR templates per sample were assayed on the deep sequencing platform. Genomic DNA extracted from sorted T cells was used for TCRbeta CDR3 sequencing. In the authors' own workflow: The R programming language was used for clonal analysis of TCRbeta CDR3 data. Alloreactive CD4+ and CD8+ clones were defined by comparing unstimulated samples with post-reaction CFSE-low samples. Alloreactive CD4+ clones were assigned to regulatory or non-regulatory origin by matching sequences to sorted unstimulated Treg and non-Treg repertoires. The immuneACCESS repertoire file appears here via TCRdb, limited to in-frame rearrangements. These files lack a portion of the clones; in checked studies, under half of the deficit traces to unresolved V genes, and the cause of the others is not known. V and J calls and clone size are copied from that table; D and trimming were computed from the DNA. The sample table shows some 100,000 clones, and less than 95% are seen once. Roughly 0.6% of the sample goes to the ten largest clones.

The sequenced material came from Tregs sorted from blood. The receptor chain draws on TRBV5-1 and TRBJ2-1, with the D gene not clear enough to name. The sequence was collected from a human donor in good health. The DNA sequence reads TGCGCCAGCAGCTCAGCCCGGTGGCAGGCATACGTCGGGGAGCAGTTCTTC. The resulting protein is CASSSARWQAYVGEQFF.